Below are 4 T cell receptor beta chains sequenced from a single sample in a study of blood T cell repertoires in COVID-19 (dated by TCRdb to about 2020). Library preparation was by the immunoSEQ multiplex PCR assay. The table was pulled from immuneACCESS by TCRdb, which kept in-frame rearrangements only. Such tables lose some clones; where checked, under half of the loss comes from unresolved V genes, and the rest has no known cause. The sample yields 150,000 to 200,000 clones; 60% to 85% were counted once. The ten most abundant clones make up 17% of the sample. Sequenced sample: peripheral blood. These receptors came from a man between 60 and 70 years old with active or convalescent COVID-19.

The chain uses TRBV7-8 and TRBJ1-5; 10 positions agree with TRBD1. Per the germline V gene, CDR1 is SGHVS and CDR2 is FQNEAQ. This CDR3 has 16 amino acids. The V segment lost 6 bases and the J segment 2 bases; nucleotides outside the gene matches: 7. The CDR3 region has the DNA TGTGCCAGCAGGCGGACAGGGGGTGTGCGCAATCAGCCCCAGCATTTT. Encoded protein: CASRRTGGVRNQPQHF.

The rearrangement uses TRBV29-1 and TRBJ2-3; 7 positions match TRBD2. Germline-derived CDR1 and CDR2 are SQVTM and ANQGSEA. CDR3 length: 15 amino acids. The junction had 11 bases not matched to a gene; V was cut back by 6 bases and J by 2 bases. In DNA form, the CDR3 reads TGCAGCGTAATCGGGGTGCGGGACTACACAGATACGCAGTATTTT. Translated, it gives CSVIGVRDYTDTQYF.

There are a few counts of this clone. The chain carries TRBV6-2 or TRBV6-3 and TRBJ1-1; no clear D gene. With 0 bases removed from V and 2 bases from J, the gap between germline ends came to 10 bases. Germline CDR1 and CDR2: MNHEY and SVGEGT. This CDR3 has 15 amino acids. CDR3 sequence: CASSYSGTANTEAFF. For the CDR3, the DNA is TGTGCCAGCAGTTACTCCGGCACAGCAAACACTGAAGCTTTCTTT.

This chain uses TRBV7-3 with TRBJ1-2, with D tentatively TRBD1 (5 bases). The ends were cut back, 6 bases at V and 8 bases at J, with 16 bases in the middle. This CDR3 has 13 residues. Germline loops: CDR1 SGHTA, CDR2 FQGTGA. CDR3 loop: CASSRQPTEGYTF. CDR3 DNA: TGTGCCAGCAGTCGCCAGCCGACAGAAGGCTACACCTTC.